The sequence of this T cell receptor beta chain was determined in a study of T cells in localized non-small cell lung cancer. As to this clone: Its matching antigen is unknown.

General study results and limits: In adjacent lung appeared a median about 58 of the top 100 tumor clones.

V was cut by 2 bases and J by 6 bases, with 13 bases left in between. CDR3 size: 14 residues. The V gene's germline CDR1 is SGHTA and CDR2 FQGTGA. Using immunoSEQ multiplex PCR, the repertoire was profiled, and TCRdb retains in-frame clones only, with some absent. The table has about 26,000 clones, 81% seen once. This TCR was recovered from a man between 40 and 75 years old with stage III squamous cell lung carcinoma. This specimen consisted of peripheral blood, obtained before any cancer treatment. The J gene is TRBJ1-1, the V gene TRBV7-3; perhaps TRBD1 as D (6 bases). In DNA, the CDR3 is TGTGCCAGCAGCTTAGTAGGGGGGCAGGCTGAAGCTTTCTTT. Its protein product is CASSLVGGQAEAFF. Combining the CDR3 with reference TRBV7-3 and TRBJ1-1 gives the whole variable domain GAGVSQTPSNKVTEKGKYVELRCDPISGHTALYWYRQSLGQGPEFLIYFQGTGAADDSGLPNDRFFAVRPEGSVSTLKIQRTERGDSAVYLCASSLVGGQAEAFFGQGTRLTVV.